The T cell receptor (beta chain) described here comes from a study of radiotherapy plus CTLA-4 blockade in lung cancer. The assay was immunoSEQ multiplex PCR, and TCRdb's table has in-frame clones only and misses some. The table shows tens of thousands of clones, with 78% occurring only once. Germline CDR1 is SEHNR and CDR2 is FQNEAQ (reference sequence). CDR3 length: 13 residues. The V end was cut by 7 bases, the J end by 1 base, with 10 bases between. The material was peripheral blood, obtained from a patient treated with radiotherapy plus ipilimumab. This chain connects TRBV7-9 to TRBJ1-1; the D gene is possibly TRBD1 (5 bases). This clonotype was obtained from a human donor with non-small cell lung cancer who had a partial response to radiotherapy plus ipilimumab. Some clones in this sample may be carry-over from other donors' samples. The CDR3 is CASNPTENTEAFF. For the CDR3, the DNA is TGTGCCAGCAACCCGACAGAGAACACTGAAGCTTTCTTT. The full variable domain, its missing parts supplied by reference TRBV7-9 and TRBJ1-1, is DTGVSQNPRHKITKRGQNVTFRCDPISEHNRLYWYRQTLGQGPEFLTYFQNEAQLEKSRLLSDRFSAERPKGSFSTLEIQRTEQGDSAMYLCASNPTENTEAFFGQGTRLTVV.